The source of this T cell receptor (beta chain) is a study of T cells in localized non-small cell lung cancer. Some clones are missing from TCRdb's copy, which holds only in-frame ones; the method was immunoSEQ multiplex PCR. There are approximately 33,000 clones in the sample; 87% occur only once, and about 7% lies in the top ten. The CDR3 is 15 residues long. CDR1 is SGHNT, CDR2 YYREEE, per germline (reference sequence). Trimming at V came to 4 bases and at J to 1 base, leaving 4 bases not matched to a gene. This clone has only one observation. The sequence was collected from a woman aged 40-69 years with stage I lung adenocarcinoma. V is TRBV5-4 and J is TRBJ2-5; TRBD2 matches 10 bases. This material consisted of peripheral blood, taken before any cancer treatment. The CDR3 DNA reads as TGTGCCAGCAGCCGTAGCGGGGGGTTCCAAGAGACCCAGTACTTC. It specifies CASSRSGGFQETQYF.